This T cell receptor (beta chain) was retrieved from a study of cytomegalovirus exposure and HLA in healthy donors. Researchers ran the PCR with 60 Vbeta and 13 Jbeta primers. In the authors' methods: An analysis performed later counted 74 million or so unique TCR beta chains (roughly 11 million of them shared). Using immunoSEQ multiplex PCR, the repertoire was profiled, and TCRdb retains in-frame clones only, with some absent. V, J and clone size are those of that table, while D and trimming were read from the DNA. The table includes under 200,000 clones, about three quarters detected once. This sequence was found in a man between 40 and 49 years old in good health and CMV-seronegative. The sample consisted of PBMCs.

The CDR3 protein is CASSGLVNEQFF. The CDR3 region has the DNA TGCGCCAGCAGCGGCCTCGTAAATGAGCAGTTCTTC. V gene TRBV4-3 combines with J gene TRBJ2-1; D call uncertain. CDR3 size: 12 residues. The germline V gene has CDR1 LGHNA and CDR2 YSLEER. V was cut by 5 bases and J by 7 bases, with 9 bases left in between.